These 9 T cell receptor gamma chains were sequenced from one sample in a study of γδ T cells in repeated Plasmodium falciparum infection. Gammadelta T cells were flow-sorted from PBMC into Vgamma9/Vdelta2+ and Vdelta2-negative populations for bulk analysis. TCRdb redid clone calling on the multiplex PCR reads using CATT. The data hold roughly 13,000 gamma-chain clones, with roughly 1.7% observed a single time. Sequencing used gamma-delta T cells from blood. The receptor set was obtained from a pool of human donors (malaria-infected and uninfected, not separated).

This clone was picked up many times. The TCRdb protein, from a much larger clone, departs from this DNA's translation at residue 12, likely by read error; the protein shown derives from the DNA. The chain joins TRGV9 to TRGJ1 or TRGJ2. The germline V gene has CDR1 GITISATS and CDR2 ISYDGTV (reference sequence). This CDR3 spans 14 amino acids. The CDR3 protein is CALWEAHPYYKELF. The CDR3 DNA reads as TGTGCCTTGTGGGAGGCCCACCCTTATTATAAGGAACTCTTT.

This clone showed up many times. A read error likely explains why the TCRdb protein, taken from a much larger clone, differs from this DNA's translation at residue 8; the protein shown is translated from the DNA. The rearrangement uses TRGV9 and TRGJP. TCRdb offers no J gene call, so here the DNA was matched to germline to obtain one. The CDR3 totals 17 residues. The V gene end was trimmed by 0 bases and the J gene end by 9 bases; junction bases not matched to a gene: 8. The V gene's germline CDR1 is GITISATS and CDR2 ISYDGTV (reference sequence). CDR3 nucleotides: TGTGCCTTGTGGGAGGTGCAAGCTGGGTTGGGCAAAAAAATCAAGGTATTT. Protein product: CALWEVQAGLGKKIKVF.

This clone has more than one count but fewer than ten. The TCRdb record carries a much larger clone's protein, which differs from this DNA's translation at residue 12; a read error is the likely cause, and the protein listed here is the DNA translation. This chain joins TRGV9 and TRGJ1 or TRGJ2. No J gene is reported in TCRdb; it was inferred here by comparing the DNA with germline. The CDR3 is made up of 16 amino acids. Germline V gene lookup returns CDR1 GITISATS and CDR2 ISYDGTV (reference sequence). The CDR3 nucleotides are TGTGCCTTGTGGGAGAAGGAAGTCTTCGATTATAATAAGAAACTCTTT. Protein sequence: CALWEKEVFDYNKKLF.

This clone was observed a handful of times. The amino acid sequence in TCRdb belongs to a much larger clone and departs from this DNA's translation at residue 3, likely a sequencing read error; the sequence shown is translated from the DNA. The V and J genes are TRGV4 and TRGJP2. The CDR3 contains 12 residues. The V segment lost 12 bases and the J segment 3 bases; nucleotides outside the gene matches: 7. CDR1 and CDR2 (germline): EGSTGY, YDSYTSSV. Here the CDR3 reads CASNRSDWIKTF. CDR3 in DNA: TGTGCCTCTAACCGTAGTGATTGGATCAAGACGTTT.

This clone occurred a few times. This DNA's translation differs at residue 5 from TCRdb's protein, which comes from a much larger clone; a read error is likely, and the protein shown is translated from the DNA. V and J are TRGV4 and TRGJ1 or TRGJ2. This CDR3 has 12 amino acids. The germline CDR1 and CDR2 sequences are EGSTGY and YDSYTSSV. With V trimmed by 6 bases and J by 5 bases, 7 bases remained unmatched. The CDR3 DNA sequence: TGTGCCACCTGGTATGCTGATTATAAGAAACTCTTT. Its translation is CATWYADYKKLF.

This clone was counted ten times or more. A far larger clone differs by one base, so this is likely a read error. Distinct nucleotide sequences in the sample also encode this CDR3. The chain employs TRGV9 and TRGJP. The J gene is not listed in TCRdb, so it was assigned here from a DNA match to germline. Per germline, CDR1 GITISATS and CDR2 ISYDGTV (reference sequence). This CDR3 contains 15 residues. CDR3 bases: TGTGCCTTGTGGGAGGTGGAGTTGGGTAAAAAAATCAAGGTATTT. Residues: CALWEVELGKKIKVF.

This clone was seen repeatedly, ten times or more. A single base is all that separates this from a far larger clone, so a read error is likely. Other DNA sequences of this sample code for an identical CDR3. The CDR3 DNA sequence: TGTGCCTTGTGGGAAACGGAGGAGTTAGGCAAAAAAATCAAGGTATTT. This translates into CALWETEELGKKIKVF. The rearrangement joins TRGV9 to TRGJP. CDR1 is GITISATS and CDR2 is ISYDGTV in the germline V gene (reference sequence). This CDR3 has 16 amino acids.

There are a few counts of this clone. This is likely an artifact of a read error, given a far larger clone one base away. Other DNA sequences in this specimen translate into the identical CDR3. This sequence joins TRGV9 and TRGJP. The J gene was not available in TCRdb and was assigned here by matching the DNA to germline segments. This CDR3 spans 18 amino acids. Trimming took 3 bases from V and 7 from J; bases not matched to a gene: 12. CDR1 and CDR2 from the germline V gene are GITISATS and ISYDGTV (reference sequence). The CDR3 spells CALWESNPQELGKKIKVF. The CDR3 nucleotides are TGTGCCTTGTGGGAGTCCAACCCTCAGGAGTTGGGCAAAAAAATCAAGGTATTT.

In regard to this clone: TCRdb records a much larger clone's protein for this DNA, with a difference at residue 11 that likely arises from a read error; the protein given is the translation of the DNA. The CDR3 region is CALWEVDYYKRLF. CDR3 bases: TGTGCCTTGTGGGAGGTCGATTATTATAAGAGACTCTTT. The V and J genes are TRGV9 and TRGJ1 or TRGJ2. The CDR3 has 13 residues. Germline V lookup: CDR1 GITISATS, CDR2 ISYDGTV (reference sequence).